This T cell receptor beta chain was identified during a study of blood T cell repertoires in COVID-19. On the study more broadly: Samples taken during acute and convalescent COVID-19 were collected in the United States, Italy and Spain. The cDNA or gDNA used as material had been derived from T cells, B-cell-depleted T cells, or PBMCs.

A few counts support this clone. Trimming removed 2 bases from V and 4 bases from J, with 17 bases in between. CDR3 size: 17 residues. Germline values: CDR1 SGHVS, CDR2 FQNEAQ. Study processing details: Amplification with reference gene primers provided the estimates of nucleated cell counts. Produced via immunoSEQ multiplex PCR; TCRdb's table is partial and in-frame only. V and J calls and clone size are as listed in that table; D and trimming were resolved from the DNA. The table includes 55,000 or so clones, more than 70% detected once. The source material was peripheral blood. The TCR sequence derives from a man between 60 and 70 years old with active or convalescent COVID-19. V usage is TRBV7-8 and J usage is TRBJ2-2, with a possible D match to TRBD2 (6 bases). The CDR3 DNA sequence: TGTGCCAGCAGCTTAAAGTTTCGGCAGGGAGGCACCGGGGAGCTGTTTTTT. Encoded protein: CASSLKFRQGGTGELFF. Full variable domain (outside the CDR3, taken from reference TRBV7-8 and TRBJ2-2): GAGVSQSPRYKVAKRGQDVALRCDPISGHVSLFWYQQALGQGPEFLTYFQNEAQLDKSGLPSDRFFAERPEGSVSTLKIQRTQQEDSAVYLCASSLKFRQGGTGELFFGEGSRLTVL.